Included here is one TCR beta chain sequence, with context. What it binds is unknown. The assay was immunoSEQ multiplex PCR, and TCRdb's table has in-frame clones only and misses some. The data show about 120,000 clones, under 95% seen once. This record belongs to a study of T cell responses to AZD1222 COVID-19 vaccine. Findings of the study overall: Repertoires were sampled only after the peak T cell response. Most donors were white British, females outnumbered males, and clonal diversity was possibly underestimated.

CDR3 length: 11 amino acids. CDR1 and CDR2 from the germline V gene are GTSNPN and SVGIG (reference sequence). V shed 5 bases and J shed 9 bases, with 11 bases lying between them. The receptor's source is an adult who received the AZD1222 COVID-19 vaccine. V is TRBV30 and J is TRBJ1-3; D uncertain. The sample was peripheral blood, taken 28 days after the second AZD1222 dose. The CDR3 is CAWGPAGTIYF. The CDR3 DNA is TGTGCCTGGGGTCCGGCCGGCACCATATATTTT.